The clone carrying this T cell receptor (beta chain) was observed a handful of times. Its antigen is currently unknown. Brentuximab vedotin exposure varied, and every patient relapsed after autologous stem cell transplantation. These data belong to a study of PD-1 blockade in classical Hodgkin lymphoma. The study's findings and limits: A significant rise in TCR diversity was seen by C4D1 for CD4+ cells but not for CD8+ cells. Any patient who commenced nivolumab under 1 year after ASCT was excluded.

Profiling relied on immunoSEQ multiplex PCR, and the TCRdb table lists in-frame clones only, not all of them. The sample yields over 20,000 clones, about 65% seen once. This TCR derives from a human donor with classical Hodgkin lymphoma. The material was peripheral blood mononuclear cells (PBMCs), obtained at baseline.

The CDR3 coding sequence is TGTGCCAGCAGTTCCCCCCCGGGGGGGACAGATACGCAGTATTTT. The encoded protein is CASSSPPGGTDTQYF. The V call is TRBV27, the J call TRBJ2-3, with TRBD2 matching over 8 bases. The V gene end was trimmed by 4 bases and the J gene end by 3 bases; junction bases not matched to a gene: 6. Per germline, CDR1 MNHEY and CDR2 SMNVEV (reference sequence). This CDR3 comprises 15 residues.